The source of this T cell receptor (beta chain) is a study of breast tumors, draining lymph nodes, adjacent tissues. General observations from the study: Compared with lymph nodes, tumors were less diverse; compared with nontumor tissue, more. Most tumor T cells seemingly derive from lymph node, then expand in tumor. Luminal-like breast cancer showed significantly greater tumor-nontumor repertoire similarity than basal-like breast cancer did.

This clonotype has at least ten counts. Its antigen is as yet unknown. Axillary draining lymph nodes of breast cancer patients supplied the node samples. V was clipped by 4 bases and J by 4 bases; unmatched bases: 9. Germline V CDR1 and CDR2: SNHLY, FYNNEI. The CDR3 sequence is 16 residues long. From the multiplex PCR reads, TCRdb called clonotypes with MiXCR, one entry per CDR3 protein. The table has approximately 230,000 distinct CDR3 sequences, less than 35% seen once. Sequencing was carried out using axillary lymph node tissue. The chain couples TRBV2 to TRBJ2-7; 11 bases line up with TRBD2. This TCR derives from a female donor with breast cancer. Some clones in this sample may be carry-over from other donors' samples. In DNA form, the CDR3 reads TGTGCCAGCAGTGTGACATTAGCGGGAGGGGTTTACGAGCAGTACTTC. This codes for CASSVTLAGGVYEQYF.